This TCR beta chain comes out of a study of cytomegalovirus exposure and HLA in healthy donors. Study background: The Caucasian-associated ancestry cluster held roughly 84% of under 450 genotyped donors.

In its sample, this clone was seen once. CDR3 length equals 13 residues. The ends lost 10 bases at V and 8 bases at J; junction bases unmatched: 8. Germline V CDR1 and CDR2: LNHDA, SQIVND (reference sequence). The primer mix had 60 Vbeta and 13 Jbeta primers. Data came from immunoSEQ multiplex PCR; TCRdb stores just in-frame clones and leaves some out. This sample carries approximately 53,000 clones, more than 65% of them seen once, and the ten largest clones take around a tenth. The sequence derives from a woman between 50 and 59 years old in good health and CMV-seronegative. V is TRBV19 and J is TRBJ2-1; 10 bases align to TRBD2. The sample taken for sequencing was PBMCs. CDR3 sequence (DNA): TGTGCCACATCACTAGCGGGATTGTATGAGCAGTTCTTC. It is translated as CATSLAGLYEQFF.